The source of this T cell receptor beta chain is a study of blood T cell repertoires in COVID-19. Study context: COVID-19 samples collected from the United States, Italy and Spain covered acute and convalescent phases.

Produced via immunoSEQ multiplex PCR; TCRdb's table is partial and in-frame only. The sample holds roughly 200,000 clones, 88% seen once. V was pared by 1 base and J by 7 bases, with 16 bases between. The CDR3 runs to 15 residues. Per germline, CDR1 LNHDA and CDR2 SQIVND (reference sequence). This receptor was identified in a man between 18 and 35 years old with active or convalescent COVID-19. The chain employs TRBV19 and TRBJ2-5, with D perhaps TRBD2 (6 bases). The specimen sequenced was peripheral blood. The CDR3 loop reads CASSIGSSGYVTQYF. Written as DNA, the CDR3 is TGTGCCAGTAGTATAGGTTCCAGCGGGTATGTGACCCAGTACTTC.